This T cell receptor beta chain was observed in a study of control samples from healthy donors and cancer patients. CDR1 and CDR2 (germline): SNHLY, FYNNEI. The CDR3 has 13 amino acids. V was trimmed by 6 bases and J by 4 bases, leaving 10 bases between them. In its sample, this clone was seen a few times. TCRdb keeps only in-frame clones here, not all; method: immunoSEQ multiplex PCR. The profile shows approximately 26,000 clones, 82% of them singletons. The clonotype was recovered from a man between 60 and 75 years old with colorectal cancer. The sequenced sample consisted of PBMCs. V is TRBV2 and J is TRBJ2-1; D not resolved. The CDR3 region has the DNA TGTGCCAGCAGCCCAAACTTATACAATGAGCAGTTCTTC. This sequence encodes CASSPNLYNEQFF.